This TCR beta chain was sequenced for a study of OX40 agonist ivuxolimab in advanced cancers. Study overall: People who had prior anti-PD-1, anti-PD-L1 or anti-CTLA-4 therapy could take part, and about 40% had some. The study's findings and limits: By week 6 at 0.1 to 3.0 mg/kg, blood CD4+ and CD8+ T cells had expanded clonally.

This table comes from immunoSEQ multiplex PCR, and its TCRdb copy is limited to in-frame clones, with some not included. The sample lists over 85,000 clones, around nine tenths seen once, with 0.5% in the top ten. In the case of this clone: The antigen remains undetermined.

Germline V gives CDR1 KGHSH, CDR2 LQKENI. This CDR3 is built from 15 residues. V was trimmed by 2 bases and J by 6 bases, leaving 15 bases between them. Sample: CD4+ or CD8+ T cells sorted from blood, taken in a trial of the OX40 agonist ivuxolimab. V and J are TRBV18 and TRBJ2-3; no firm D call. The receptor comes from an adult with an advanced solid tumor such as melanoma, head and neck, liver or kidney cancer. The chain's CDR3 is CASSPTSRSPDTQYF. In DNA form, the CDR3 reads TGTGCCAGCTCACCAACGTCGCGGTCCCCCGATACGCAGTATTTT.